Listed below are T cell receptor beta chains from one sample, sequenced in a study of response to subunit inactivated influenza vaccine. TCRdb processed the RT-PCR reads anew with MiXCR; each CDR3 protein has one entry. The sample shows some 600,000 distinct CDR3 sequences, 11% to 15% of them seen only once. Sample: PBMCs from blood, taken 14 to 15 days before vaccination. Every receptor here comes from a man aged 45 to 65 who received an inactivated influenza vaccine. The CDR3 runs from the conserved cysteine through the conserved F or W. Fields, in order: V gene, J gene, clone size, D gene, CDR3 length, CDR3 DNA, CDR3 protein. A D gene is named only where the DNA matches it firmly. Size is omitted from some rows. Given values are once, few, many or a class for expanded clones.

TRBV20-1	TRBJ2-5	few	TRBD2	15	TGCAGTGCTACTGGCGGGGGGTCCCTTAGGGAGACCCAGTACTTC	CSATGGGSLRETQYF
TRBV24-1	TRBJ2-3	few	TRBD1	18	TGTGCCACCAGTGATTCCACAGGGGTAAAGGGTCGCACAGATACGCAGTATTTT	CATSDSTGVKGRTDTQYF
TRBV28	TRBJ1-6	few	.	14	TGTGCCAGCAGGGACGGGCAGGGCGGTTCACCCCTCCACTTT	CASRDGQGGSPLHF
TRBV6-5	TRBJ2-2	.	TRBD1	12	TGTGCCAGTGACAGGGGCACCGGGGAGCTGTTTTTT	CASDRGTGELFF
TRBV10-3	TRBJ1-1	.	.	13	TGTGCCACCCAGGACAGTCGGGGCACTGAAGCTTTCTTT	CATQDSRGTEAFF
TRBV20-1	TRBJ2-1	.	.	14	TGCAGTGTAATCCCGGGTAGCTCCTACAATGAGCAGTTCTTC	CSVIPGSSYNEQFF
TRBV3-1	TRBJ2-5	few	.	14	TGTGCCAGCAGCCAAGAAGACAGGCGTGGGACCCAGTACTTC	CASSQEDRRGTQYF
TRBV6-2/TRBV6-3	TRBJ2-2	few	.	17	TGTGCCAGCAGTTACTCCCTCCATTACCCCGAGGCGTATGAGCTGTTTTTT	CASSYSLHYPEAYELFF
TRBV6-2/TRBV6-3	TRBJ1-1	few	.	13	TGTGCCAGCAGTTACACAGGGATGACTGAAGCTTTCTTT	CASSYTGMTEAFF
TRBV12-3/TRBV12-4	TRBJ2-5	.	.	16	TGTGCCAGCAGTTTTAGATTCGGGGGTTCTCAAGAGACCCAGTACTTC	CASSFRFGGSQETQYF
TRBV7-9	TRBJ2-7	few	.	14	TGTGCCAGCAGCCCGGACGGGTGGGGATACGAGCAGTACTTC	CASSPDGWGYEQYF
TRBV5-1	TRBJ2-7	.	.	14	TGCGCCAGCAGCTTGGGAAACAGTGCCTACGAGCAGTACTTC	CASSLGNSAYEQYF
TRBV6-2/TRBV6-3	TRBJ2-2	few	.	17	TGTGCCAGCAGTTACTCGGAGTCGGGAGTATACACCGGGGAGCTGTTTTTT	CASSYSESGVYTGELFF
TRBV11-2	TRBJ2-7	many	.	14	TGTGCCAGCAGCTTAGTCCGGGGGCGCGCGGATCAGTACTTC	CASSLVRGRADQYF
TRBV28	TRBJ2-5	once	TRBD1	15	TGTGCCAGCAGTTTACAACAGGGGAGAGGGGAGACCCAGTACTTC	CASSLQQGRGETQYF
TRBV12-3/TRBV12-4	TRBJ2-1	.	.	15	TGTGCCAGCAGTCCCCCGGGACTGAGCTACAATGAGCAGTTCTTC	CASSPPGLSYNEQFF
TRBV10-2	TRBJ2-7	few	.	13	TGCGCCAGCAGTGAGAGGCCGGCCCACGAGCAGTACTTC	CASSERPAHEQYF
TRBV5-1	TRBJ2-2	few	.	16	TGCGCCAGCAGCTTGGATACGTACGCGAACACCGGGGAGCTGTTTTTT	CASSLDTYANTGELFF
TRBV7-2	TRBJ2-7	.	TRBD2	15	TGTGCCAGCAGCTTAGCGCGAGCGGGAGGGGCCGAGCAGTACTTC	CASSLARAGGAEQYF
TRBV9	TRBJ2-2	few	.	16	TGTGCCAGCAGCTTCCACCCTGCGGGGACCACCGGGGAGCTGTTTTTT	CASSFHPAGTTGELFF
TRBV27	TRBJ2-7	many	.	13	TGTGCCAGCAGTTTTTTAGGCTCCTACGAGCAGTACTTC	CASSFLGSYEQYF
TRBV7-6	TRBJ2-5	few	.	13	TGTGCCGTCGAGGGGTACAAGATGGAGACCCAGTACTTC	CAVEGYKMETQYF
TRBV12-3/TRBV12-4	TRBJ2-7	few	TRBD1	13	TGTGCCAGCTGCCGGGACAGGTGGTACGAGCAGTACTTC	CASCRDRWYEQYF